The 24 T cell receptor beta chains below were found in one sample sequenced in a study of T cell responses to AZD1222 COVID-19 vaccine. Produced via immunoSEQ multiplex PCR; TCRdb's table is partial and in-frame only. The repertoire holds about 120,000 clones, with about nine tenths as singletons. This material consisted of peripheral blood, taken on day 0 of AZD1222 vaccination. Receptors were obtained from an adult in good health.

This sequence joins TRBV7-3 and TRBJ2-3; D perhaps matches TRBD1 (7 bases). This CDR3 region has 15 residues. Trimming stripped 5 bases from V and 1 base from J, with 13 bases between. Germline values: CDR1 SGHTA, CDR2 FQGTGA. Here the CDR3 reads CASSPQGEGTDTQYF. The CDR3 DNA sequence: TGTGCCAGCAGCCCGCAGGGGGAGGGCACAGATACGCAGTATTTT.

The chain joins TRBV19 to TRBJ2-1, with TRBD2 identical over 12 bases. Germline V gene lookup returns CDR1 LNHDA and CDR2 SQIVND (reference sequence). The V gene end was trimmed by 0 bases and the J gene end by 8 bases; junction bases not matched to a gene: 5. The length of the CDR3 is 16 residues. CDR3 amino acids: CASSIDRLAGDHEQFF. The DNA for the CDR3 is TGTGCCAGTAGTATAGATCGACTAGCGGGAGATCATGAGCAGTTCTTC.

This clone was seen just once. The chain joins TRBV28 to TRBJ2-4, with 7 bases identical to TRBD1. Unmatched junction bases numbered 17, after V lost 6 bases and J lost 12 bases. The V gene's germline CDR1 is MDHEN and CDR2 SYDVKM. This CDR3 comprises 15 residues. The CDR3 sequence: CASRGDRALARTQYF. The DNA of the CDR3 is TGTGCCAGCAGGGGAGACAGGGCCTTAGCCAGGACTCAGTACTTC.

The rearrangement joins TRBV6-2 or TRBV6-3 to TRBJ2-2; D gene unclear. The V and J ends lost 5 bases and 6 bases respectively, with 10 bases between them. CDR1 MNHEY and CDR2 SVGEGT come from the germline V gene. The length of the CDR3 is 13 residues. The CDR3 sequence is CASSRQPSGELFF. The CDR3 DNA sequence: TGTGCCAGCAGTCGACAACCATCCGGGGAGCTGTTTTTT.

This chain connects TRBV4-1 to TRBJ2-5, with TRBD1 identical over 7 bases. This CDR3 region has 15 residues. Trimming took 1 base from V and 5 from J; bases not matched to a gene: 7. CDR1 and CDR2 from the germline V gene are MGHRA and YSYEKL. The CDR3 DNA is TGCGCCAGCAGCCAAGGGCTCGGACAGGACGAGACCCAGTACTTC. Translating it yields CASSQGLGQDETQYF.

CDR3 in amino acids: CASSAFTGNEQFF. The CDR3 DNA follows: TGTGCCAGCAGCGCTTTTACAGGGAATGAGCAGTTCTTC. The chain employs TRBV9 and TRBJ2-1; TRBD1 might be the D (6 bases). V gave up 3 bases and J gave up 7 bases, with 11 bases separating them. From germline, CDR1 is SGDLS and CDR2 YYNGEE. This CDR3 has 13 amino acids.

CDR3 bases: TGCGCCAGCAGCCAAGATTCGCAGGGGGGACCTCGGACCGGGGAGCTGTTTTTT. Amino acids: CASSQDSQGGPRTGELFF. V gene TRBV4-1 combines with J gene TRBJ2-2, with D perhaps TRBD1 (7 bases). V dropped 0 bases and J dropped 5 bases, with 19 bases sitting between them. The CDR3 length is 18 residues. The germline V gene encodes CDR1 MGHRA and CDR2 YSYEKL.

The rearrangement joins TRBV12-3 or TRBV12-4 to TRBJ1-6, with TRBD1 as a possible D gene (6 bases). CDR3 length: 13 amino acids. Trimming removed 4 bases at V and 7 bases at J, with 8 bases between. This CDR3 reads CASSSGANSPLHF. In DNA form, the CDR3 reads TGTGCCAGCAGTTCAGGGGCCAATTCACCCCTCCACTTT.

This clone has a single count. The chain employs TRBV5-1 and TRBJ2-6; 10 bases are a match to TRBD1. CDR1 is SGHRS, CDR2 YFSETQ, per germline. V shed 0 bases and J 4 bases; nucleotides not matched to a gene: 10. CDR3 length: 19 residues. The CDR3 loop reads CASSLALAGTGVGANVLTF. CDR3 DNA sequence: TGCGCCAGCAGCTTGGCCCTGGCCGGGACAGGGGTCGGGGCCAACGTCCTGACTTTC.

The rearrangement uses TRBV5-8 and TRBJ2-7; 8 nucleotides line up with TRBD1. With V trimmed by 3 bases and J by 4 bases, 9 bases remained unmatched. CDR3 length: 15 residues. CDR1 is SGHTS, CDR2 YDEGEE, per germline. CDR3 sequence reads: CASSSGGTGGYEQYF. CDR3 sequence (DNA): TGTGCCAGCAGCTCTGGAGGGACAGGAGGGTACGAGCAGTACTTC.

CDR3 DNA: TGTGCCAGCAGCGAAGCGGGAGGCACAGATACGCAGTATTTT. Translation: CASSEAGGTDTQYF. This chain links TRBV9 with TRBJ2-3; 8 positions agree with TRBD2. Germline values: CDR1 SGDLS, CDR2 YYNGEE. Unmatched junction bases numbered 1, after V lost 3 bases and J lost 1 base. The CDR3 contains 14 residues.

The gene calls are TRBV29-1 and TRBJ2-7, with D perhaps TRBD1 (6 bases). Germline lookup yields CDR1 SQVTM and CDR2 ANQGSEA. Trimming stripped 7 bases from V and 3 bases from J, with 10 bases between. The CDR3 covers 11 residues. The CDR3 reads CSGLQGYEQYF. CDR3 nucleotides: TGCAGCGGTCTACAGGGCTACGAGCAGTACTTC.

This chain connects TRBV5-1 to TRBJ2-7; 7 nucleotides match TRBD1. Trimming at V came to 4 bases and at J to 3 bases, leaving 7 bases not matched to a gene. Germline V lookup: CDR1 SGHRS, CDR2 YFSETQ. The CDR3 has 14 residues. The CDR3 is CASSPSGQIYEQYF. The CDR3 DNA sequence: TGCGCCAGCAGCCCTTCGGGACAGATCTACGAGCAGTACTTC.

This chain uses TRBV11-3 with TRBJ2-2; 10 bases match TRBD2. This CDR3 contains 15 residues. Trimming removed 5 bases from V and 4 bases from J; junction bases left unmatched: 4. Per germline, CDR1 SGHNT and CDR2 YENEEA. In DNA, the CDR3 is TGTGCCAGCAGCCTAGCGGGAGCACCCACCGGGGAGCTGTTTTTT. As protein: CASSLAGAPTGELFF.

The gene calls are TRBV6-5 and TRBJ2-1, with TRBD2 identical over 7 bases. With 8 bases clipped from V and 5 bases from J, the junction kept 9 bases outside the gene matches. CDR1 and CDR2 from the germline V gene are MNHEY and SVGAGI. The CDR3 is 14 residues long. DNA of the CDR3: TGTGCCAGCCATTCGGGACTACTAAACAATGAGCAGTTCTTC. It is translated as CASHSGLLNNEQFF.

The chain uses TRBV19 and TRBJ1-5; TRBD1 aligns across 10 bases. Losses at the gene ends were 7 bases for V and 4 bases for J; bases not matched to a gene: 10. Germline lookup yields CDR1 LNHDA and CDR2 SQIVND (reference sequence). The CDR3 has 16 amino acids. CDR3: CASKPGQGKGNQPQHF. DNA of the CDR3: TGTGCCAGTAAACCGGGACAGGGGAAGGGGAATCAGCCCCAGCATTTT.

The chain employs TRBV10-1 and TRBJ1-4, with 7 positions matching TRBD1. The CDR3 totals 15 residues. The germline CDR1 and CDR2 sequences are WNHNN and SYGVQD (reference sequence). V trimming: 6 bases; J trimming: 5 bases; junction bases outside the gene matches: 9. The CDR3 reads CASRKGHRGNEKLFF. CDR3 bases: TGCGCCAGCAGAAAGGGGCACAGGGGAAATGAAAAACTGTTTTTT.

V usage is TRBV28 and J usage is TRBJ1-5; D is unclear. The CDR3 loop spans 12 amino acids. Deletions cut 5 bases from V and 0 bases from J, with 2 bases between. In germline, CDR1 is MDHEN, CDR2 SYDVKM. The CDR3 sequence is CASSNSNQPQHF. As DNA, the CDR3 is TGTGCCAGCAGTAATAGCAATCAGCCCCAGCATTTT.

The V and J genes are TRBV2 and TRBJ2-5; no firm D call. Deletions cut 8 bases from V and 4 bases from J, with 11 bases between. CDR1 and CDR2 (germline): SNHLY, FYNNEI. The CDR3 is 12 residues long. The CDR3 here is CASGHTIETQYF. The CDR3 DNA reads as TGTGCCAGCGGGCATACAATAGAGACCCAGTACTTC.

This chain links TRBV2 with TRBJ2-2, with a possible D match to TRBD2 (6 bases). Per germline, CDR1 SNHLY and CDR2 FYNNEI. This CDR3 region has 15 residues. Trimming shortened V by 4 bases and J by 6 bases, and 15 bases separated the two germline ends. The CDR3 bases are TGTGCCAGCAGTGCTCGGCGGGATGGGTCCGGGGAGCTGTTTTTT. Its protein product is CASSARRDGSGELFF. The full variable domain, in which reference TRBV2 and TRBJ2-2 provide the parts outside the CDR3, is EPEVTQTPSHQVTQMGQEVILRCVPISNHLYFYWYRQILGQKVEFLVSFYNNEISEKSEIFDDQFSVERPDGSNFTLKIRSTKLEDSAMYFCASSARRDGSGELFFGEGSRLTVL.

The gene calls are TRBV30 and TRBJ2-3; D uncertain. V shed 8 bases and J shed 6 bases, with 18 bases lying between them. The CDR3 has 13 residues. Per germline, CDR1 GTSNPN and CDR2 SVGIG (reference sequence). CDR3 bases: TGTGCCGGAGCTCGGCCCGCCAGCGATACGCAGTATTTT. It is translated as CAGARPASDTQYF.

Only a few counts were recorded for this clone. The chain has TRBV7-9 and TRBJ1-2, with a weak D call TRBD1 (5 bases). Trimming left V 3 bases short and J 4 bases short, with 15 bases between. The CDR3 is made up of 15 amino acids. Germline V gene lookup returns CDR1 SEHNR and CDR2 FQNEAQ (reference sequence). CDR3 sequence (DNA): TGTGCCAGCAGCTTCGGGGACGTTCGCGGCTATGGCTACACCTTC. It codes for CASSFGDVRGYGYTF.

V usage is TRBV2 and J usage is TRBJ2-5; D gene uncertain. The CDR3 length is 13 residues. CDR1 and CDR2 (germline): SNHLY, FYNNEI. V was shortened by 5 bases and J by 4 bases, with 11 bases between the two germline ends. DNA for the CDR3: TGTGCCAGCAGTCCGGTGGTAGCAGAGACCCAGTACTTC. It yields the protein CASSPVVAETQYF.

The J gene is TRBJ2-4, the V gene TRBV19; the D call may be TRBD1 or TRBD2 (5 bases each). V lost 5 bases and J lost 0, with 14 bases in between. Germline V CDR1 and CDR2: LNHDA, SQIVND (reference sequence). This CDR3 has 16 amino acids. CDR3 protein: CASSFGTVLAKNIQYF. CDR3 DNA sequence: TGTGCCAGTAGTTTCGGGACGGTGCTAGCCAAAAACATTCAGTACTTC. The full variable domain, its missing parts supplied by reference TRBV19 and TRBJ2-4, is DGGITQSPKYLFRKEGQNVTLSCEQNLNHDAMYWYRQDPGQGLRLIYYSQIVNDFQKGDIAEGYSVSREKKESFPLTVTSAQKNPTAFYLCASSFGTVLAKNIQYFGAGTRLSVL.